This T cell receptor (beta chain) was sequenced in a study of blood T cell repertoires in COVID-19. Study context: Both acute and convalescent COVID-19 samples were obtained from the United States, Italy and Spain. The cDNA or gDNA used as material had been derived from T cells, B-cell-depleted T cells, or PBMCs.

In the original processing: Reference gene primer amplification gave estimated nucleated cell counts. Data came from immunoSEQ multiplex PCR; TCRdb stores just in-frame clones and leaves some out. That table supplies the V and J calls and clone size; D and trimming were determined from the DNA. The sample carries some 52,000 clones, about 88% recorded once. V lost 0 bases and J 5 bases, leaving 17 bases between the germline ends. Per germline, CDR1 KGHSH and CDR2 LQKENI. There are 16 residues in the CDR3. The sequenced sample was peripheral blood. The sequence derives from a human donor with active COVID-19. The donor label of this sample is uncertain. The gene calls are TRBV18 and TRBJ2-7, with D perhaps TRBD1 (5 bases). In DNA, the CDR3 is TGTGCCAGCTCACCACCATCGGCCTCAGGGTTCCACGAGCAGTACTTC. Translation: CASSPPSASGFHEQYF.